The 3 T cell receptor beta chains given below trace back to one sample, sequenced in a study of Ad26.COV2.S vaccination and SARS-CoV-2 variants. Specified treatment: some 19 received Ad26.COV2.S at low or high dose, single or two shots; five or six received placebo; per-sample allocation not given. The study sampled participants on day 63 after the first vaccine or placebo injection. Clones were sequenced by immunoSEQ multiplex PCR, and TCRdb holds only the in-frame ones, with some missing. Among some 410,000 clones listed, around 92% were seen once. Sequencing used peripheral blood, obtained in a trial of Ad26.COV2.S vaccine versus placebo. Receptors were obtained from a person aged 18-60 years who received the Ad26.COV2.S COVID-19 vaccine or a placebo.

The V and J genes are TRBV7-2 and TRBJ2-7, with TRBD2 identical over 11 bases. This CDR3 contains 16 residues. Germline assignment: CDR1 SGHTA and CDR2 FQGNSA. Trimming cost V 0 bases and J 0 bases; bases outside gene matches: 1. The chain's CDR3 is CASSLAGTSGSYEQYF. The CDR3 DNA is TGTGCCAGCAGCTTAGCCGGGACTAGCGGCTCCTACGAGCAGTACTTC.

This chain connects TRBV28 to TRBJ2-3; D unresolved. The CDR3 runs to 15 residues. Germline lookup yields CDR1 MDHEN and CDR2 SYDVKM. V was shortened by 2 bases and J by 1 base, with 10 bases between the two germline ends. The CDR3 nucleotides read TGTGCCAGCAGTTTAATCCTAGGCGGCACAGATACGCAGTATTTT. Its translation: CASSLILGGTDTQYF. Based on the CDR3 plus reference TRBV28 and TRBJ2-3, the full variable domain is DVKVTQSSRYLVKRTGEKVFLECVQDMDHENMFWYRQDPGLGLRLIYFSYDVKMKEKGDIPEGYSVSREKKERFSLILESASTNQTSMYLCASSLILGGTDTQYFGPGTRLTVL.

The gene calls are TRBV30 and TRBJ1-1; D may be TRBD1 (5 bases). V was pared by 0 bases and J by 2 bases, with 10 bases between. This CDR3 region has 14 residues. From germline, CDR1 is GTSNPN and CDR2 SVGIG (reference sequence). Here the CDR3 DNA reads TGTGCCTGGAGTGTTCTAGGGGTTAACACTGAAGCTTTCTTT. Protein sequence: CAWSVLGVNTEAFF.